This T cell receptor (beta chain) stems from a study of T cell repertoires in cytomegalovirus infection. Study-wide background: Shared public TCR beta signatures pointed to both CMV infection and a matching HLA type.

Remarks on this clonotype: Its specificity is unknown. Possible read error: a much larger clone is one base away.

Whole-study results and caveats: The study found HLA-C-restricted CMV-specific TCR beta clonotypes dominating the ex vivo response.

TCRdb re-derived calls from the reads in MiXCR, one entry per CDR3 protein. This table holds around 740,000 distinct CDR3 sequences, 35% to 45% found once. The V and J ends lost 6 bases and 0 bases, in that order; junction bases with no gene match: 4. The CDR3 has 14 amino acids. CDR1 is MNHEY, CDR2 SVGEGT, per germline. This clonotype was sampled from a human donor in good health (CMV status not recorded). Some clones in this sample may be carry-over from other donors' samples. The chain combines TRBV6-2 or TRBV6-3 with TRBJ1-1, with TRBD1 matching over 7 bases. The sample taken for sequencing was PBMCs. CDR3 in DNA: TGTGCCAGCAGAAAGGACAGGCTGAACACTGAAGCTTTCTTT. This encodes CASRKDRLNTEAFF.